The rows below give T cell receptor beta chains drawn from one sample of a study of blood T cells in healthy people across ages. Using its own MiXCR run on the 5' RACE reads, TCRdb lists one record per CDR3 protein. The data show 1.4 million to 1.5 million distinct CDR3 sequences, around 42% seen once. Sequencing was carried out using blood. Receptor source: a woman aged 18 to 35 in good health. Both conserved end residues are part of each CDR3. The D gene is left open where the match is weak. Clone size, where shown, is once, few, many, or a class for clones that have expanded.

abundance,v_gene,d_gene,j_gene,CDR3aa,CDR3nt
NA,TRBV6-5,TRBD1,TRBJ2-3,CASKQGVRSTDTQYF,TGTGCCAGCAAGCAGGGGGTGCGGTCCACAGATACGCAGTATTTT
few,TRBV12-3/TRBV12-4,NA,TRBJ2-6,CASSLVGPSGANVLTF,TGTGCCAGCAGTTTAGTTGGCCCCTCTGGGGCCAACGTCCTGACTTTC
NA,TRBV27,NA,TRBJ2-1,CASRLIDEQFF,TGTGCCAGCCGACTTATTGATGAGCAGTTCTTC
few,TRBV6-1,TRBD2,TRBJ2-1,CASWPGLAADEQFF,TGTGCCAGCTGGCCGGGACTAGCGGCAGATGAGCAGTTCTTC
once,TRBV6-2/TRBV6-3,TRBD1,TRBJ2-4,CASSSDYRGRAKNIQYF,TGTGCCAGCAGCTCAGACTACAGGGGACGAGCCAAAAACATTCAGTACTTC
few,TRBV28,NA,TRBJ1-2,CASSLRDTGFGGYTF,TGTGCCAGCAGTTTAAGGGACACGGGGTTTGGGGGCTACACCTTC
NA,TRBV30,NA,TRBJ2-1,CAWSVLNSYNEQFF,TGTGCCTGGAGTGTACTAAACTCCTACAATGAGCAGTTCTTC
NA,TRBV20-1,TRBD1,TRBJ1-3,CSARDRGFGNTIYF,TGCAGTGCCCGGGACAGGGGGTTTGGAAACACCATATATTTT
once,TRBV12-3/TRBV12-4,NA,TRBJ2-1,CASSLWRGGYNEQFF,TGTGCCAGCAGTTTGTGGCGGGGAGGATACAATGAGCAGTTCTTC
NA,TRBV24-1,NA,TRBJ2-1,CATSDFYGEQFF,TGTGCCACCAGTGATTTTTACGGGGAGCAGTTCTTC
few,TRBV29-1,NA,TRBJ2-5,CSVEDPEGPLGYNEQYF,TGCAGCGTTGAAGATCCCGAGGGCCCCCTCGGGTACAATGAGCAGTACTTC
NA,TRBV20-1,NA,TRBJ1-5,CSASWGRTGVYDWVRPQHF,TGCAGTGCTAGTTGGGGCAGGACGGGGGTTTACGATTGGGTGCGGCCCCAGCATTTT
NA,TRBV6-5,TRBD1,TRBJ2-7,CASTDGTGFHEQYF,TGTGCCAGCACCGACGGGACAGGGTTCCACGAGCAGTACTTC
few,TRBV6-6,NA,TRBJ1-2,CASSYSDRGGYTF,TGTGCCAGCAGTTACTCGGACAGAGGGGGCTACACCTTC
few,TRBV2,TRBD1,TRBJ1-2,CASRATGEANYGYTF,TGTGCCAGCAGGGCGACAGGGGAGGCTAACTATGGCTACACCTTC
few,TRBV10-3,NA,TRBJ1-2,CATGTLNYGYTF,TGTGCCACCGGGACTCTGAACTATGGCTACACCTTC
few,TRBV6-5,NA,TRBJ2-7,CASSYSNRGPPSYEQYF,TGTGCCAGCAGTTACTCAAATCGGGGGCCGCCCTCCTACGAGCAGTACTTC
NA,TRBV7-2,TRBD1,TRBJ2-7,CASSQQGYYEQYF,TGTGCCAGCAGCCAACAGGGGTACTACGAGCAGTACTTC
once,TRBV12-3/TRBV12-4,TRBD2,TRBJ2-5,CASSFGTSGRSGTQYF,TGTGCCAGCAGTTTTGGGACTAGCGGGCGGTCGGGGACCCAGTACTTC
NA,TRBV3-1,NA,TRBJ1-5,CASSYYNQPQHF,TGTGCCAGCAGCTATTACAATCAGCCCCAGCATTTT
NA,TRBV6-6,NA,TRBJ2-7,CASSYPSSFLRSRSYEQYF,TGTGCCAGCAGTTACCCGTCCTCATTCCTCAGGAGTCGATCCTACGAGCAGTACTTC
NA,TRBV3-1,NA,TRBJ2-7,CASSPGAGLTYEQYF,TGTGCCAGCAGCCCTGGCGCAGGGCTGACCTACGAGCAGTACTTC
NA,TRBV3-1,NA,TRBJ2-7,CASSHPRTALPYEQYF,TGTGCCAGCAGCCACCCACGGACAGCCCTCCCCTACGAGCAGTACTTC
NA,TRBV20-1,TRBD2,TRBJ2-5,CSAPSGGALETQYF,TGCAGTGCCCCTAGCGGGGGGGCCCTAGAGACCCAGTACTTC
few,TRBV12-3/TRBV12-4,NA,TRBJ1-1,CASTPGQETRGAFF,TGTGCCAGCACCCCCGGCCAGGAGACCCGAGGGGCTTTCTTT
few,TRBV10-3,NA,TRBJ2-1,CAISDSSGLYNEQFF,TGTGCCATCAGTGATTCTTCCGGACTGTACAATGAGCAGTTCTTC
few,TRBV15,TRBD2,TRBJ2-1,CATSRGAGMEDEQFF,TGTGCCACCAGCAGAGGAGCGGGGATGGAGGATGAGCAGTTCTTC
NA,TRBV6-5,NA,TRBJ1-6,CASGVRGGDSPLHF,TGTGCCAGCGGAGTTCGCGGGGGTGATTCACCCCTCCACTTT
NA,TRBV20-1,NA,TRBJ2-7,CSARDSRYEQYF,TGCAGTGCTAGAGATTCCCGCTACGAGCAGTACTTC
NA,TRBV20-1,TRBD2,TRBJ2-7,CSASPGLADPSYGQYF,TGCAGTGCTTCTCCGGGACTAGCGGACCCTTCCTACGGGCAGTACTTC
NA,TRBV28,TRBD1,TRBJ2-5,CASSLRDRVEETQYF,TGTGCCAGCAGTTTAAGGGACAGGGTGGAAGAGACCCAGTACTTC
NA,TRBV12-3/TRBV12-4,NA,TRBJ1-2,CASSFVGPSKNYGYTF,TGTGCCAGCAGTTTCGTTGGTCCCAGCAAAAACTATGGCTACACCTTC
few,TRBV7-2,TRBD2,TRBJ2-7,CASSLGEGRHEQYF,TGTGCCAGCAGCTTAGGGGAGGGTCGCCACGAGCAGTACTTC
NA,TRBV30,TRBD1,TRBJ1-2,CSGQGPLRYGYTF,TGTTCGGGACAGGGCCCTCTACGCTATGGCTACACCTTC
few,TRBV27,TRBD2,TRBJ2-7,CASSGTSGTPSHYEQYF,TGTGCCAGCAGCGGGACTAGCGGGACCCCATCACACTACGAGCAGTACTTC
NA,TRBV20-1,NA,TRBJ1-3,CSASMVKSPGNTIYF,TGCAGTGCTAGTATGGTTAAGAGCCCTGGAAACACCATATATTTT
NA,TRBV7-2,TRBD2,TRBJ2-7,CASSFLAGGHYEQYF,TGTGCCAGCAGCTTTCTAGCGGGGGGGCACTACGAGCAGTACTTC
NA,TRBV20-1,TRBD1,TRBJ1-6,CSAIRQGASYNSPLHF,TGCAGTGCCATTCGACAGGGGGCGAGCTATAATTCACCCCTCCACTTT
NA,TRBV12-3/TRBV12-4,NA,TRBJ2-5,CASRGAQAIQETQYF,TGTGCCAGCAGGGGCGCCCAGGCTATCCAAGAGACCCAGTACTTC
few,TRBV19,NA,TRBJ2-5,CASKNGRAQETQYF,TGTGCCAGTAAAAATGGCAGGGCCCAAGAGACCCAGTACTTC
few,TRBV9,NA,TRBJ2-7,CASSVGISSYEQYF,TGTGCCAGCAGCGTAGGGATTAGCTCCTACGAGCAGTACTTC
NA,TRBV5-1,TRBD2,TRBJ2-2,CASSLWAGGHTGELFF,TGCGCCAGCAGCTTGTGGGCGGGAGGCCACACCGGGGAGCTGTTTTTT
NA,TRBV11-3,NA,TRBJ1-6,CASSFSTIAGHSPNSPLHF,TGTGCCAGCAGCTTTTCTACCATAGCAGGCCACTCGCCTAATTCACCCCTCCACTTT
NA,TRBV5-1,TRBD1,TRBJ2-7,CASTRGQGAYEQYF,TGCGCCAGCACACGAGGCCAGGGGGCGTACGAGCAGTACTTC
NA,TRBV7-9,NA,TRBJ1-1,CASSFAGNNTEAFF,TGTGCCAGCAGCTTTGCGGGGAACAACACTGAAGCTTTCTTT
NA,TRBV4-1,NA,TRBJ2-3,CASSQESARDTQYF,TGCGCCAGCAGCCAAGAAAGTGCTCGAGATACGCAGTATTTT
NA,TRBV4-2,TRBD2,TRBJ2-7,CASSQEGSGRAREQYF,TGTGCCAGCAGCCAAGAAGGTAGCGGGAGGGCCAGGGAGCAGTACTTC
NA,TRBV6-5,NA,TRBJ2-7,CASSYAISGPYEQYF,TGTGCCAGCAGTTACGCGATAAGCGGTCCCTACGAGCAGTACTTC
NA,TRBV7-2,NA,TRBJ2-7,CASSPMTTLQETKYF,TGTGCCAGCAGCCCGATGACAACCCTACAAGAGACCAAGTACTTC
NA,TRBV2,NA,TRBJ2-5,CANRRRRNQETQYF,TGTGCCAACCGACGGCGGCGGAATCAAGAGACCCAGTACTTC
few,TRBV28,NA,TRBJ1-5,CASSLLQGGIQPQHF,TGTGCCAGCAGTTTACTACAGGGCGGGATTCAGCCCCAGCATTTT
NA,TRBV28,NA,TRBJ2-2,CASSQDYLLGGELFF,TGTGCCAGCAGTCAGGACTATCTGTTAGGCGGGGAGCTGTTTTTT
NA,TRBV20-1,NA,TRBJ1-2,CSARDPRQMDYGYTF,TGCAGTGCTAGAGACCCCAGGCAGATGGACTATGGCTACACCTTC
NA,TRBV28,NA,TRBJ1-4,CASSLNVLAEKLFF,TGTGCCAGCAGTTTAAACGTCCTCGCTGAAAAACTGTTTTTT